Listed below are T cell receptor beta chains from one sample, sequenced in a study of shared clonotypes between healthy human individuals. Repertoires were generated with immunoSEQ multiplex PCR, while TCRdb's copy carries only in-frame clones and drops some. The sample shows some 2,100,000 clones, more than 90% of them seen only once. The sequenced sample was naive CD4+ T cells sorted from blood. The receptor source for this set is a young man in good health. CDR3s include the opening cysteine and the closing phenylalanine or tryptophan. Fields, in order: V gene, J gene, CDR3 protein.

V: TRBV4-3; J: TRBJ2-2; CDR3: CASSKQGASTGELFF
V: TRBV11-2; J: TRBJ2-1; CDR3: CASSLESYEQFF
V: TRBV7-7; J: TRBJ2-1; CDR3: CASSLEVGNEQFF
V: TRBV7-2; J: TRBJ1-2; CDR3: CASSPDRNYGYTF
V: TRBV6-5; J: TRBJ2-2; CDR3: CASSPTRNTGELFF
V: TRBV5-1; J: TRBJ1-6; CDR3: CASSLALSSYNSPLHF
V: TRBV7-6; J: TRBJ2-1; CDR3: CASRPSMLAGGPYNEQFF
V: TRBV30; J: TRBJ2-7; CDR3: CAWSTPGGYEQYF
V: TRBV10-3; J: TRBJ2-1; CDR3: CAIKGTEYNEQFF
V: TRBV27; J: TRBJ2-6; CDR3: CASSLRPPRTGANVLTF
V: TRBV30; J: TRBJ2-7; CDR3: CAWSVAGAPLGQYF
V: TRBV5-1; J: TRBJ1-6; CDR3: CASSSGTGNYNSPLHF
V: TRBV29-1; J: TRBJ2-1; CDR3: CSVDGTSGGVSYNEQFF
V: TRBV9; J: TRBJ2-5; CDR3: CASSRWQGGVGETQYF
V: TRBV4-3; J: TRBJ2-3; CDR3: CASSPRGSSTDTQYF
V: TRBV2; J: TRBJ1-1; CDR3: CASSADMNTEAFF
V: TRBV9; J: TRBJ1-2; CDR3: CASRQTGARGYTF
V: TRBV5-1; J: TRBJ2-3; CDR3: CASSLGQGSTDTQYF
V: TRBV19; J: TRBJ1-5; CDR3: CASSTARWGRVVDQPQHF
V: TRBV15; J: TRBJ1-6; CDR3: CATSGGEGFFPSPLHF
V: TRBV10-3; J: TRBJ2-3; CDR3: CAISETSGRAFGTQYF
V: TRBV18; J: TRBJ1-1; CDR3: CASSPSDSFNTEAFF
V: TRBV5-1; J: TRBJ1-2; CDR3: CASSPGQAAEVYGYTF
V: TRBV5-1; J: TRBJ1-4; CDR3: CASSLEPGAREKLFF
V: TRBV4-3; J: TRBJ1-2; CDR3: CASSQSTGTGFNGGYTF
V: TRBV10-3; J: TRBJ2-7; CDR3: CAISESMSSGKYEQYF
V: TRBV27; J: TRBJ2-7; CDR3: CASTAGQGLGEQYF
V: TRBV27; J: TRBJ2-3; CDR3: CASSPGHYTDTQYF
V: TRBV18; J: TRBJ1-5; CDR3: CASSPLPQAPGPQHF
V: TRBV7-8; J: TRBJ1-5; CDR3: CASSSTVQPQHF
V: TRBV7-2; J: TRBJ2-2; CDR3: CASSLGGVLDTGELFF
V: TRBV6-1; J: TRBJ1-2; CDR3: CASTSTGINRYTF
V: TRBV5-1; J: TRBJ2-7; CDR3: CASRARRESLEQYF
V: TRBV2; J: TRBJ1-2; CDR3: CASSKGTVNYGYTF
V: TRBV29-1; J: TRBJ1-4; CDR3: CSVSGTATNEKLFF
V: TRBV5-1; J: TRBJ2-7; CDR3: CASSYRAPSEEQYF
V: TRBV7-8; J: TRBJ2-7; CDR3: CASSLGVWFPGDEQYF
V: TRBV6-5; J: TRBJ2-7; CDR3: CASSYSSGGPHEQYF
V: TRBV6-1; J: TRBJ1-3; CDR3: CASSISGNTIYF
V: TRBV29-1; J: TRBJ2-7; CDR3: CSVGTVNYEQYF
V: TRBV28; J: TRBJ1-1; CDR3: CASSFGGVTMNTEAFF
V: TRBV6-6; J: TRBJ2-5; CDR3: CASSNRDIRYF
V: TRBV5-1; J: TRBJ2-5; CDR3: CASGSGETQYF
V: TRBV11-2; J: TRBJ1-4; CDR3: CASRRGGGTTNEKLFF
V: TRBV5-1; J: TRBJ1-1; CDR3: CASSPGQGMATEAFF
V: TRBV28; J: TRBJ2-6; CDR3: CASSLDRGSTGANVLTF
V: TRBV11-2; J: TRBJ2-3; CDR3: CASAKTAGGGADTQYF
V: TRBV30; J: TRBJ2-3; CDR3: CAWRGPGTDTQYF
V: TRBV30; J: TRBJ1-3; CDR3: CAWSYGGVSGNTIYF
V: TRBV7-2; J: TRBJ2-4; CDR3: CASSLGGGRDIQYF
V: TRBV19; J: TRBJ1-5; CDR3: CASIMTAYSNQPQHF